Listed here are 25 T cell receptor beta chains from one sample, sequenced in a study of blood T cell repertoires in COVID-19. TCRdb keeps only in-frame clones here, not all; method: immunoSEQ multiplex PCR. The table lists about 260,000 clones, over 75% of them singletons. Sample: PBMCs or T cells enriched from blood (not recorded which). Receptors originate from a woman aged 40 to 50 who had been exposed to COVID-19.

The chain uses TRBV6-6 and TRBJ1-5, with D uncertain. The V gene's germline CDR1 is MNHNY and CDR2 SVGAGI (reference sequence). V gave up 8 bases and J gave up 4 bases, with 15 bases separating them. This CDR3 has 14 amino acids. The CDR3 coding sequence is TGTGCCAGCGCATCGGGGATCAGGAATCAGCCCCAGCATTTT. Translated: CASASGIRNQPQHF.

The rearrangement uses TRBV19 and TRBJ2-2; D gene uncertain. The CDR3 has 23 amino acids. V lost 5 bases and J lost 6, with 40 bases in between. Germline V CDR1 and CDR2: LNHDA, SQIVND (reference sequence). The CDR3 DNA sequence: TGTGCCAGTAGTTTAAGCCCCCCCCCTGCCCCGCCCCGCCCCGACATTTGCGCCGGGGAGCTGTTTTTT. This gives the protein CASSLSPPPAPPRPDICAGELFF.

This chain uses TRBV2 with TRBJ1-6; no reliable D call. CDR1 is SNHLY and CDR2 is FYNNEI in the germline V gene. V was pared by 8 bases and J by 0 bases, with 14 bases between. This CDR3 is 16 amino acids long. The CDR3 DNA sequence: TGTGCCAGCCACAGTGACACGAGCTCCTATAATTCACCCCTCCACTTT. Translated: CASHSDTSSYNSPLHF.

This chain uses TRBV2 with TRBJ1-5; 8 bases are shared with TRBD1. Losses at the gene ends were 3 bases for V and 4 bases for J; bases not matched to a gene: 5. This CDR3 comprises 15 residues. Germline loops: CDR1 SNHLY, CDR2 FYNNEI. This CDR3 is CASSEAGQGNQPQHF. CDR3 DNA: TGTGCCAGCAGTGAGGCTGGACAGGGTAATCAGCCCCAGCATTTT.

CDR3: CASSQVQNRYNSPLHF. CDR3 in DNA: TGCGCCAGCAGCCAAGTTCAGAACAGGTATAATTCACCCCTCCACTTT. This chain connects TRBV4-1 to TRBJ1-6; possibly TRBD1 for D (5 bases). Looked up from germline, CDR1 is MGHRA and CDR2 is YSYEKL. The germline V and J ends were trimmed by 1 base and 4 bases, with 11 bases remaining between them. The CDR3 totals 16 residues.

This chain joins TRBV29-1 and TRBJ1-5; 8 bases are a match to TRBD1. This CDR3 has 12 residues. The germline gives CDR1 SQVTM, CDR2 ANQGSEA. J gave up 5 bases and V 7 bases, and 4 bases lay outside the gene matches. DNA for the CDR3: TGCAGCGCATCGACAGGGGATCAGCCCCAGCATTTT. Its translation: CSASTGDQPQHF.

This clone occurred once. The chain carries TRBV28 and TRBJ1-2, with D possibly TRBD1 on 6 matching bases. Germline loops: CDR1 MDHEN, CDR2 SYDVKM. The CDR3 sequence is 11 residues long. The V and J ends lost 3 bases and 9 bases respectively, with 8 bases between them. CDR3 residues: CASSFGDSYTF. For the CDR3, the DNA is TGTGCCAGCAGTTTTGGGGACAGCTACACCTTC.

The CDR3 reads CASSPAGYYGYTF. CDR3 nucleotide sequence: TGTGCCAGCTCACCGGCAGGGTACTATGGCTACACCTTC. This rearrangement joins TRBV18 to TRBJ1-2; weak D call: TRBD1 (5 bases). CDR3 size: 13 residues. Germline CDR1 KGHSH, CDR2 LQKENI. Trimming left V 3 bases short and J 3 bases short, with 8 bases between. Filled out from reference TRBV18 and TRBJ1-2, the complete variable domain reads NAGVMQNPRHLVRRRGQEARLRCSPMKGHSHVYWYRQLPEEGLKFMVYLQKENIIDESGMPKERFSAEFPKEGPSILRIQQVVRGDSAAYFCASSPAGYYGYTFGSGTRLTVV.

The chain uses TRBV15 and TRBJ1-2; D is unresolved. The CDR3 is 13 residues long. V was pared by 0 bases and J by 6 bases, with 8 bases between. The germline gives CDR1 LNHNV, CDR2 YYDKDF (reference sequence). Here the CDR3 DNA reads TGTGCCACCAGCAGAGATTGGCGGGATGGCTACACCTTC. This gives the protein CATSRDWRDGYTF.

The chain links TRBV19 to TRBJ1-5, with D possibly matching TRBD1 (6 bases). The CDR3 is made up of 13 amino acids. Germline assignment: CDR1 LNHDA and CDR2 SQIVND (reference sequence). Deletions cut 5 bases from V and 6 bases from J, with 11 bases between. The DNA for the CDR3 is TGTGCCAGTAGTTTAGGGGGAGGTCAGCCCCAGCATTTT. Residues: CASSLGGGQPQHF.

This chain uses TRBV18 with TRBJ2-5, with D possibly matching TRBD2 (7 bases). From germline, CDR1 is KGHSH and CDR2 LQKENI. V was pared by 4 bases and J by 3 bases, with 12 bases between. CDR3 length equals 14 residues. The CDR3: CASSRTGGEETQYF. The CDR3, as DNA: TGTGCCAGCTCACGCACGGGGGGCGAAGAGACCCAGTACTTC.

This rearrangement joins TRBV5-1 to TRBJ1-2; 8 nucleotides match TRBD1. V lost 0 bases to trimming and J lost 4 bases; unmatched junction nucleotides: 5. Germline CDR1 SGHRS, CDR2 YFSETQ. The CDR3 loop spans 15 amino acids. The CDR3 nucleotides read TGCGCCAGCAGCTTGGGCCAGGGGGCAATCTATGGCTACACCTTC. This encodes CASSLGQGAIYGYTF.

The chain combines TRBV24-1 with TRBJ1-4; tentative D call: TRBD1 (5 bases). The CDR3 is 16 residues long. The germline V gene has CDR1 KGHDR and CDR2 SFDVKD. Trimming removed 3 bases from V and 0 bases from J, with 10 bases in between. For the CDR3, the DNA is TGTGCCACCAGTGATCCTCGGACACCAACTAATGAAAAACTGTTTTTT. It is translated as CATSDPRTPTNEKLFF.

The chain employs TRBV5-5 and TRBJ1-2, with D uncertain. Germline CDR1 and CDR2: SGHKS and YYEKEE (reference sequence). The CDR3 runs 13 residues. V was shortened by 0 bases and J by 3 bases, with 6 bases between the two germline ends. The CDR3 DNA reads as TGTGCCAGCAGCTTGGAGAGATACTATGGCTACACCTTC. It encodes CASSLERYYGYTF.

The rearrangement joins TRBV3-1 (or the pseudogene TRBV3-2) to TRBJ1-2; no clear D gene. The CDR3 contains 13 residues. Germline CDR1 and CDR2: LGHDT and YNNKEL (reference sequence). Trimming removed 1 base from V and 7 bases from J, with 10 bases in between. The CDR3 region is CASSQVIPRGYTF. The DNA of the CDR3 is TGTGCCAGCAGCCAAGTAATCCCTCGTGGCTACACCTTC.

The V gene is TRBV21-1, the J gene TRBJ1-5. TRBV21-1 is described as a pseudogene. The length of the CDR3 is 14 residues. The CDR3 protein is CASSKALVEQPQHF. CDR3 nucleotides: TGTGCCAGCAGCAAAGCGCTAGTTGAGCAGCCCCAGCATTTT.

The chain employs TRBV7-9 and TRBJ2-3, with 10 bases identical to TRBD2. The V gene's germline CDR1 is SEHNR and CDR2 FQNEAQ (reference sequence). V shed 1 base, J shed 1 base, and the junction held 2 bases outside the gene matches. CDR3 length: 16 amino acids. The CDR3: CASSLVLAGGTDTQYF. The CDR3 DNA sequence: TGTGCCAGCAGCTTAGTGCTAGCGGGGGGCACAGATACGCAGTATTTT. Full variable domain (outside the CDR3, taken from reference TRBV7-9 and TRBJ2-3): DTGVSQNPRHKITKRGQNVTFRCDPISEHNRLYWYRQTLGQGPEFLTYFQNEAQLEKSRLLSDRFSAERPKGSFSTLEIQRTEQGDSAMYLCASSLVLAGGTDTQYFGPGTRLTVL.

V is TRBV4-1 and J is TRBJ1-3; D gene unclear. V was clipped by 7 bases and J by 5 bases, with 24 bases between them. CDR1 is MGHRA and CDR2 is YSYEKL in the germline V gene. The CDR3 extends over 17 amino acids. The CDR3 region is CASTATPISYLRNTIYF. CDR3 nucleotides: TGCGCCAGCACCGCTACCCCTATTTCTTATCTGAGAAACACCATATATTTT.

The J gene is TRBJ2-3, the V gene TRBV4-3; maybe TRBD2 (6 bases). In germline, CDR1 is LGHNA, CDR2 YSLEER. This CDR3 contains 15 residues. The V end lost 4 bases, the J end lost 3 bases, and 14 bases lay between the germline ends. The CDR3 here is CASSRGVLGTDTQYF. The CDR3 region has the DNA TGCGCCAGCAGCCGGGGGGTTTTGGGTACAGATACGCAGTATTTT.

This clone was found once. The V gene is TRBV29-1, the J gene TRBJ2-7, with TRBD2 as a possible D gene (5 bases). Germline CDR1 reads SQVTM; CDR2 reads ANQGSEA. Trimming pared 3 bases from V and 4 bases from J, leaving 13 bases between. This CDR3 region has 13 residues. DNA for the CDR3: TGCAGCGTTGATAGCGCCGGAGCATACGAGCAGTACTTC. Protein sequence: CSVDSAGAYEQYF.

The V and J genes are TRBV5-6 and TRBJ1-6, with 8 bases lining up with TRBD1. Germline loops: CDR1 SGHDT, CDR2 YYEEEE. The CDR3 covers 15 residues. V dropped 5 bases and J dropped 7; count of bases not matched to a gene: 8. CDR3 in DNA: TGTGCCAGCAGTATAAGGACAGGGATAAATTCACCCCTCCACTTT. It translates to CASSIRTGINSPLHF.

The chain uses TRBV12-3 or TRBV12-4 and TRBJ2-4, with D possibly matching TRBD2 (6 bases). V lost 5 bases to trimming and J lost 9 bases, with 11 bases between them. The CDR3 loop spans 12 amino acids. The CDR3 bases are TGTGCCAGCAGTCCGGGAGCTGGCATTCAGTACTTC. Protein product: CASSPGAGIQYF.

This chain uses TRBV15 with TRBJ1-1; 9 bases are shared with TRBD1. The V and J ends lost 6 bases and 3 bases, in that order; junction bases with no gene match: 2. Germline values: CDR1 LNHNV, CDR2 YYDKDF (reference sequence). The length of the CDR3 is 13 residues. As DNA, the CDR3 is TGTGCCACCAGAAGGGACAGGGACACTGAAGCTTTCTTT. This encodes CATRRDRDTEAFF.

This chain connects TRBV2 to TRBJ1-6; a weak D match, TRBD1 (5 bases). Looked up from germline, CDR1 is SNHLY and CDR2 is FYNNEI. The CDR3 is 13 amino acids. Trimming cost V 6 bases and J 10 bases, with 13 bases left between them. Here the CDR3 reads CASSPGGYSPLHF. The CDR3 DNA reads TGTGCCAGCAGCCCCGGGGGGTACTCACCCCTCCACTTT.

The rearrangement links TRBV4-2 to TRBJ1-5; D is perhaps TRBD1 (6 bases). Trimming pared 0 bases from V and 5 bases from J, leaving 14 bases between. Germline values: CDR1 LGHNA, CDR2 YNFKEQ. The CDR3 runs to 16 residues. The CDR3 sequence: CASSQDRTVSDQPQHF. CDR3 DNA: TGTGCCAGCAGCCAAGATAGGACAGTAAGCGATCAGCCCCAGCATTTT.